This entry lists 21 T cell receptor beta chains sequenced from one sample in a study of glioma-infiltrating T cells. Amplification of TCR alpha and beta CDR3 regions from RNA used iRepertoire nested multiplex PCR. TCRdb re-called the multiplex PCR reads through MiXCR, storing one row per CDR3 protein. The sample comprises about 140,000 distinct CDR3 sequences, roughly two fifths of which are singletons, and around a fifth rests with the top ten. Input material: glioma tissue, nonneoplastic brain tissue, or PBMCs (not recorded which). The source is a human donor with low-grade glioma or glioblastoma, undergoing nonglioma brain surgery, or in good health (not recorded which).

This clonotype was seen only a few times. CDR3 amino acids: CASSDGSSGHRPQHF. The CDR3 nucleotides read TGTGCCAGCAGTGATGGATCGTCAGGTCACCGGCCCCAGCATTTT. This chain connects TRBV6-1 to TRBJ1-5; the D is unclear. V lost 3 bases to trimming and J lost 9 bases, with 18 bases between them. The germline V gene has CDR1 MNHNS and CDR2 SASEGT. CDR3 length: 15 residues.

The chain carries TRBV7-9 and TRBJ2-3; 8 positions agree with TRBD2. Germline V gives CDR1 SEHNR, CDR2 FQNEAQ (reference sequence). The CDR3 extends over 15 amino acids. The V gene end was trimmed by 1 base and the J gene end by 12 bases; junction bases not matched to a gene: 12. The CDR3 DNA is TGTGCCAGCAGCTTAGAGGGGGTAGCGGGGACCTACCAGTATTTT. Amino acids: CASSLEGVAGTYQYF.

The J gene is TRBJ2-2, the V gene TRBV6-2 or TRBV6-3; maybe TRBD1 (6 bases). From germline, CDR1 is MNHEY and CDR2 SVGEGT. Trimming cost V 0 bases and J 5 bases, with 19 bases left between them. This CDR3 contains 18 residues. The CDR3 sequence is CASSYSRQAIYGTGELFF. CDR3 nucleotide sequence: TGTGCCAGCAGTTACTCCCGACAGGCCATCTACGGGACCGGGGAGCTGTTTTTT.

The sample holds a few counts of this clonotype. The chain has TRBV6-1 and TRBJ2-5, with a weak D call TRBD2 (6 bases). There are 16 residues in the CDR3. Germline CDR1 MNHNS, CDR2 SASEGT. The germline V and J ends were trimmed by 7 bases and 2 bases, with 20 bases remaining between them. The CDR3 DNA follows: TGTGCCAGCACCCCACGGTCTAGCGCGAAGCAAGAGACCCAGTACTTC. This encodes CASTPRSSAKQETQYF.

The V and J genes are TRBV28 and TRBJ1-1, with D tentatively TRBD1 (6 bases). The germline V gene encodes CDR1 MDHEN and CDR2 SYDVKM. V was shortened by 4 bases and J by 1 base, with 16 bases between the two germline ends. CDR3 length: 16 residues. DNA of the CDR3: TGTGCCAGCAGTTCCAGCCAGGGGACCGGGAACACTGAAGCTTTCTTT. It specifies CASSSSQGTGNTEAFF.

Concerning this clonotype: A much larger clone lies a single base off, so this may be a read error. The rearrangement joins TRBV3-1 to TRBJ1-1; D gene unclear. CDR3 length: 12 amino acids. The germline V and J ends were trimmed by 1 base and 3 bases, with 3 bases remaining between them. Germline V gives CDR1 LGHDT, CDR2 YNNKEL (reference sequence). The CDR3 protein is CASSQGDTEAFF. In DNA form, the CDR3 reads TGTGCCAGCAGCCAAGGGGACACTGAAGCTTTCTTT. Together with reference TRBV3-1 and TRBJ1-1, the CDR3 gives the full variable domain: DTAVSQTPKYLVTQMGNDKSIKCEQNLGHDTMYWYKQDSKKFLKIMFSYNNKELIINETVPNRFSPKSPDKAHLNLHINSLELGDSAVYFCASSQGDTEAFFGQGTRLTVV.

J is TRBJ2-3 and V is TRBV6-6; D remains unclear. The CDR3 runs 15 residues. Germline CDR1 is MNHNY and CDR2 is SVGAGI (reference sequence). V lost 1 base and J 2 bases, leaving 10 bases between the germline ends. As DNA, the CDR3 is TGTGCCAGCAGTTACTATCTTGGGTCCACAGATACGCAGTATTTT. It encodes CASSYYLGSTDTQYF.

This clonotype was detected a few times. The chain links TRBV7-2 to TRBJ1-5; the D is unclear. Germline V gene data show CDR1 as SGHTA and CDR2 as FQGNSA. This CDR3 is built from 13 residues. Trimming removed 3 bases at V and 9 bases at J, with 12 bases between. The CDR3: CASSFVRGRPQHF. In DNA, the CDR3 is TGTGCCAGCAGCTTTGTGAGAGGGAGGCCCCAGCATTTT.

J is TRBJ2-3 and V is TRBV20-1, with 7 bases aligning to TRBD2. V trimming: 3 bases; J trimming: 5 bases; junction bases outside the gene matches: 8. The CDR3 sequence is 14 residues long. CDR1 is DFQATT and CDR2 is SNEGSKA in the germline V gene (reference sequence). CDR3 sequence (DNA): TGCAGTGCTAGGGCAAGCGGGGCGGTAGATACGCAGTATTTT. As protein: CSARASGAVDTQYF.

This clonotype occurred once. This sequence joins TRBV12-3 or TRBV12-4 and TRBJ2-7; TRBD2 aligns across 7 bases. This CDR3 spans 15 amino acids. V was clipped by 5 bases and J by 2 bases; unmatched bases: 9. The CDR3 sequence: CASSPKRGFTYEQYF. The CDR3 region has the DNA TGTGCCAGCAGTCCAAAGCGGGGATTCACCTACGAGCAGTACTTC.

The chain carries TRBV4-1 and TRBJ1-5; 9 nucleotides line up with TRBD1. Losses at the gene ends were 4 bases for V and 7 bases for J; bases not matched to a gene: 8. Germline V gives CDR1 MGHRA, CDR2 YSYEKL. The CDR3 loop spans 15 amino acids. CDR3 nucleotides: TGCGCCAGCAGCCTGGGACAGGGCGAAGGACAGCCCCAGCATTTT. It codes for CASSLGQGEGQPQHF.

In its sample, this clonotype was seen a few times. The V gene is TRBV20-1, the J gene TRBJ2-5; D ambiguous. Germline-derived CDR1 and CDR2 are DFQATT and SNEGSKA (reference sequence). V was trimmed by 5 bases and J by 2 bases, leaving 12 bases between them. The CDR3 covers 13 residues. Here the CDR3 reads CSAYHGPQETQYF. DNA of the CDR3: TGCAGTGCTTACCACGGGCCACAAGAGACCCAGTACTTC.

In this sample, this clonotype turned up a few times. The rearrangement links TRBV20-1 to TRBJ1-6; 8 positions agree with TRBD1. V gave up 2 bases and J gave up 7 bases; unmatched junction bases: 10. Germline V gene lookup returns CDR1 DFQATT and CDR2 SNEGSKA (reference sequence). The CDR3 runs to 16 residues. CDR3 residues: CSARLSRQGRNSPLHF. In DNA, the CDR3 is TGCAGTGCTAGATTATCCAGACAGGGGCGGAATTCACCCCTCCACTTT.

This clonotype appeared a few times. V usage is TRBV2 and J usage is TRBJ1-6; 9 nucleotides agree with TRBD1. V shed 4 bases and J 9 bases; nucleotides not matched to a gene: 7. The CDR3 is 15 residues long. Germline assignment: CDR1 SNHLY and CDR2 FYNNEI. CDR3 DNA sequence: TGTGCCAGCAGTGCGGACAGGGGTTCTTCTTCACCCCTCCACTTT. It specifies CASSADRGSSSPLHF. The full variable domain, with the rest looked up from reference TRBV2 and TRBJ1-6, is EPEVTQTPSHQVTQMGQEVILRCVPISNHLYFYWYRQILGQKVEFLVSFYNNEISEKSEIFDDQFSVERPDGSNFTLKIRSTKLEDSAMYFCASSADRGSSSPLHFGNGTRLTVT.

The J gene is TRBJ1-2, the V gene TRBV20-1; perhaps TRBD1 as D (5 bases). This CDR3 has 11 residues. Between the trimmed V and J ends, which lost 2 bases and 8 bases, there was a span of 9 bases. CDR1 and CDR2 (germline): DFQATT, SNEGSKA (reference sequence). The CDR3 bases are TGCAGTGCTAGATGGGGGGAGGGCTACACCTTC. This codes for CSARWGEGYTF.

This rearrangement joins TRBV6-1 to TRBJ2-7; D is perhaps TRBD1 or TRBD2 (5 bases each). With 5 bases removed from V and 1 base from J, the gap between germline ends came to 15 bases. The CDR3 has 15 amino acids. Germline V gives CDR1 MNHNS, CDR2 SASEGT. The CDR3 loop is CASSSRDVGSYEQYF. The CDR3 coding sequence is TGTGCCAGCAGTTCCCGGGACGTAGGGTCCTACGAGCAGTACTTC.

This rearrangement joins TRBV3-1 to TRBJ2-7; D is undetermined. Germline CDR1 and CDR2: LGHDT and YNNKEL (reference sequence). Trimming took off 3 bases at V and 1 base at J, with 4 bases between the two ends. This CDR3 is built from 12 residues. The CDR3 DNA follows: TGTGCCAGCAGCCACACATCCTACGAGCAGTACTTC. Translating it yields CASSHTSYEQYF.

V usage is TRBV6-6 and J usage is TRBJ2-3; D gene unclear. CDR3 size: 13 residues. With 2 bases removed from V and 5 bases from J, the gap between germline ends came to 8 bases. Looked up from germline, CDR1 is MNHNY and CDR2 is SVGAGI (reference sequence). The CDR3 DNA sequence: TGTGCCAGCAGTTACAGGTTAGAAGATACGCAGTATTTT. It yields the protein CASSYRLEDTQYF.

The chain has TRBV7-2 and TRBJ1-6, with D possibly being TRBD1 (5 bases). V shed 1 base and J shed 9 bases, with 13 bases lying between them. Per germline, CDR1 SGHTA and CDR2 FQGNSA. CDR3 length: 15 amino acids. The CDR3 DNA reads TGTGCCAGCAGCTTAGATTGGGGGATGGGTTCACCCCTCCACTTT. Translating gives CASSLDWGMGSPLHF.

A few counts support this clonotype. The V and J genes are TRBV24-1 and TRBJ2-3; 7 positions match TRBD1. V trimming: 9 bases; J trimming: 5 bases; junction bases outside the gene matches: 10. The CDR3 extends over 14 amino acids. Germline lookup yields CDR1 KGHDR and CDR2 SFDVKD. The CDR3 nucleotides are TGTGCCACCGAGGGGGCGCAGGCTCTAGATACGCAGTATTTT. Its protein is CATEGAQALDTQYF.

CDR3 nucleotide sequence: TGCGCCAGCAGCCAAGACGGGACAGGGGGCCCCGCGGATACGCAGTATTTT. This translates into CASSQDGTGGPADTQYF. The J gene is TRBJ2-3, the V gene TRBV4-1; 12 bases align to TRBD1. Unmatched junction bases numbered 7, after V lost 0 bases and J lost 6 bases. The CDR3 has 17 amino acids. Germline CDR1 MGHRA, CDR2 YSYEKL.